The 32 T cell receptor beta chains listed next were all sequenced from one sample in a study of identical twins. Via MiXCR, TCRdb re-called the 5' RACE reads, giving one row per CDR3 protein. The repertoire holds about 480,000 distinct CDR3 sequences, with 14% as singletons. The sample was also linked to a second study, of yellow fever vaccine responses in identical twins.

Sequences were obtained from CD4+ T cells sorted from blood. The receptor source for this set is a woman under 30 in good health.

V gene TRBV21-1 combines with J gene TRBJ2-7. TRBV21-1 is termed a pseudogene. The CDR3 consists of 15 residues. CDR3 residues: CASSNLYYTPYEQYF. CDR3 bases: TGTGCCAGCAGCAATCTGTACTATACTCCCTACGAGCAGTACTTC.

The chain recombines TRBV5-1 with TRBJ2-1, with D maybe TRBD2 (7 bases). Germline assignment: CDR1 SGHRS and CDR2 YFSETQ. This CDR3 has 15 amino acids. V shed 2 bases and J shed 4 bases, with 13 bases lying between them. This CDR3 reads CASSLGGARYNEQFF. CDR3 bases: TGCGCCAGCAGCTTAGGGGGGGCAAGATACAATGAGCAGTTCTTC.

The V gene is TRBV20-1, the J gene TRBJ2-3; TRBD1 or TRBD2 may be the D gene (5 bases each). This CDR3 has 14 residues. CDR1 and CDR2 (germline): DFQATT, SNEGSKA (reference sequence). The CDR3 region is CSPLRGASTDTQYF. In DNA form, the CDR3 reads TGCAGCCCATTACGGGGCGCCAGTACAGATACGCAGTATTTT.

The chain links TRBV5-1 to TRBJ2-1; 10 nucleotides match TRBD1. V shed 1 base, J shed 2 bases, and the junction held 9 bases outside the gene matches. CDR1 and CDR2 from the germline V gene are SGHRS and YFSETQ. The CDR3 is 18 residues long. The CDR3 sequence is CASSLWGDRGGAYNEQFF. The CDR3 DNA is TGCGCCAGCAGCTTGTGGGGGGACAGGGGAGGAGCCTACAATGAGCAGTTCTTC.

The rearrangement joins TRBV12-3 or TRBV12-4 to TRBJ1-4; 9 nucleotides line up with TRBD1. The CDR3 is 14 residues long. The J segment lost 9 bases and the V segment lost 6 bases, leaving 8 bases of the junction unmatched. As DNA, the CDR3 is TGTGCCAGCAGAAACCGGGACAGGGCCCAAAAACTGTTTTTT. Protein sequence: CASRNRDRAQKLFF.

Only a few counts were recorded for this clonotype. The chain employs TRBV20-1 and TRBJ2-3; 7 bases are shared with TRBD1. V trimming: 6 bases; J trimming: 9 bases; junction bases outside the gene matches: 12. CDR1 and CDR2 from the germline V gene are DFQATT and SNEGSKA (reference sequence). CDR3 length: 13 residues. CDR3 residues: CSARRGRSATQYF. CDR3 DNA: TGCAGTGCCCGAAGGGGGCGTTCAGCGACGCAGTATTTT.

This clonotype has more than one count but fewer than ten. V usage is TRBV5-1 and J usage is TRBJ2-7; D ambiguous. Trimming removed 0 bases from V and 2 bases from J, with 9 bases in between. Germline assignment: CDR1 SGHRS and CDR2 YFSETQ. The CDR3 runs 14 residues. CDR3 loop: CASSLGRFAYEQYF. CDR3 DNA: TGCGCCAGCAGCTTGGGAAGATTCGCCTACGAGCAGTACTTC. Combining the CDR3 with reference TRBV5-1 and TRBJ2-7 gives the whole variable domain KAGVTQTPRYLIKTRGQQVTLSCSPISGHRSVSWYQQTPGQGLQFLFEYFSETQRNKGNFPGRFSGRQFSNSRSEMNVSTLELGDSALYLCASSLGRFAYEQYFGPGTRLTVT.

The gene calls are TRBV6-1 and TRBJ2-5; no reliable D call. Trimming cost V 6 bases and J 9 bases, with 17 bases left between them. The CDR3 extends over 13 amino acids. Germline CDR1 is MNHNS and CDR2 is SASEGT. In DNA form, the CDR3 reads TGTGCCAGCAGCCCGGGTGCAATTGTGGCCCAGTACTTC. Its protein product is CASSPGAIVAQYF.

CDR3 protein: CASSPKTGGFYEQYF. CDR3 DNA: TGTGCCAGCAGTCCAAAGACAGGGGGATTTTACGAGCAGTACTTC. This chain connects TRBV6-1 to TRBJ2-7, with 9 bases identical to TRBD1. V lost 5 bases, J lost 4 bases, and 9 bases stayed unmatched. Germline-derived CDR1 and CDR2 are MNHNS and SASEGT. The CDR3 length is 15 residues.

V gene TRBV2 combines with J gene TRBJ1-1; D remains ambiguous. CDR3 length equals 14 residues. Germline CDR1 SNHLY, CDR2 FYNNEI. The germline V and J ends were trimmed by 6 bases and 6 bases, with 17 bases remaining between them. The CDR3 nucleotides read TGTGCCAGCAGGTTCGGAGGGCGCGGGGCTGAAGCTTTCTTT. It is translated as CASRFGGRGAEAFF.

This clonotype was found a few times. The CDR3 bases are TGTGCCAGCAGCCTCCTAGGACGGAGCTCCTACGAGCAGTACTTC. Its translation: CASSLLGRSSYEQYF. The V call is TRBV7-2, the J call TRBJ2-7; D gene ambiguous. Trimming removed 5 bases at V and 0 bases at J, with 14 bases between. Germline V gives CDR1 SGHTA, CDR2 FQGNSA. The CDR3 loop spans 15 amino acids. Variable domain in full (rest from reference TRBV7-2 and TRBJ2-7): GAGVSQSPSNKVTEKGKDVELRCDPISGHTALYWYRQSLGQGLEFLIYFQGNSAPDKSGLPSDRFSAERTGGSVSTLTIQRTQQEDSAVYLCASSLLGRSSYEQYFGPGTRLTVT.

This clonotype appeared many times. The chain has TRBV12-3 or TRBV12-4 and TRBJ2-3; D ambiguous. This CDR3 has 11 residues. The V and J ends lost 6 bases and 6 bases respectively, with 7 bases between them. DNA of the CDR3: TGTGCCAGCAGCCGTTCGGATACGCAGTATTTT. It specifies CASSRSDTQYF.

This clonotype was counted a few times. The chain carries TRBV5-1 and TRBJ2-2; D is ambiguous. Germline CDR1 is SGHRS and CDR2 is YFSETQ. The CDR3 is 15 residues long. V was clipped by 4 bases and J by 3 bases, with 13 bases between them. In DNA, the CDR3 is TGCGCCAGCAGCCCCACGGCCCGGGACACCGGGGAGCTGTTTTTT. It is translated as CASSPTARDTGELFF. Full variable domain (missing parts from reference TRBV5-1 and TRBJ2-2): KAGVTQTPRYLIKTRGQQVTLSCSPISGHRSVSWYQQTPGQGLQFLFEYFSETQRNKGNFPGRFSGRQFSNSRSEMNVSTLELGDSALYLCASSPTARDTGELFFGEGSRLTVL.

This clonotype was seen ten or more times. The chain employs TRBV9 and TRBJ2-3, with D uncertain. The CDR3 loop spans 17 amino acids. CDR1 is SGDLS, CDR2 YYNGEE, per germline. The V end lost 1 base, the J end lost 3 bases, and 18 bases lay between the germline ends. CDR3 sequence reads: CASSVYGSEGSTDTQYF. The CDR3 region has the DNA TGTGCCAGCAGCGTATATGGGTCAGAAGGAAGTACAGATACGCAGTATTTT. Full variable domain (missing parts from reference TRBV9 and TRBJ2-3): DSGVTQTPKHLITATGQRVTLRCSPRSGDLSVYWYQQSLDQGLQFLIQYYNGEERAKGNILERFSAQQFPDLHSELNLSSLELGDSALYFCASSVYGSEGSTDTQYFGPGTRLTVL.

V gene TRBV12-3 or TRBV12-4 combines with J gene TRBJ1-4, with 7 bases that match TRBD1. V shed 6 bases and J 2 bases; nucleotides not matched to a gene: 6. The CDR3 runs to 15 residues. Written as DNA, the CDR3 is TGTGCCAGCAGCCCGGGGGGACAGACTAATGAAAAACTGTTTTTT. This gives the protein CASSPGGQTNEKLFF.

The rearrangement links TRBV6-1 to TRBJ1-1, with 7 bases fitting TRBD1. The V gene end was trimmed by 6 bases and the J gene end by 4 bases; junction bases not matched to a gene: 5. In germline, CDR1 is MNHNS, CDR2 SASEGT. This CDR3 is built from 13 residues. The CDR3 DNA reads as TGTGCCAGCAGGCTAGGACAGGCCACTGAAGCTTTCTTT. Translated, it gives CASRLGQATEAFF.

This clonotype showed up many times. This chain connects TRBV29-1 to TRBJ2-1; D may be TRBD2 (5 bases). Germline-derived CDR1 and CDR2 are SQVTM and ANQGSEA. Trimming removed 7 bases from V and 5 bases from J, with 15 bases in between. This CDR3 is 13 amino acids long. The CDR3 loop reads CSGTSAENNEQFF. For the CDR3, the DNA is TGCAGCGGTACGTCAGCGGAAAACAATGAGCAGTTCTTC.

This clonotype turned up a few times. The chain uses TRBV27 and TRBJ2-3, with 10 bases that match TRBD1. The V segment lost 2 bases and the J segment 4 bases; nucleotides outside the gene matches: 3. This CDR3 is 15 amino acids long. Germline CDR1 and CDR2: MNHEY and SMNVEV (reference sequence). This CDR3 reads CASSLRTGGSDTQYF. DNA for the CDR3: TGTGCCAGCAGTTTAAGGACAGGGGGTTCAGATACGCAGTATTTT.

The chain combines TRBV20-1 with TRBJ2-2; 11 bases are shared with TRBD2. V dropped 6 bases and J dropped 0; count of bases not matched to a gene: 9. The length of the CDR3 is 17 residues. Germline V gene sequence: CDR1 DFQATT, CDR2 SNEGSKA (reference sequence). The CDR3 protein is CSARVRGLAANTGELFF. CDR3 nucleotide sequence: TGCAGTGCGCGGGTCAGGGGACTAGCGGCGAACACCGGGGAGCTGTTTTTT.

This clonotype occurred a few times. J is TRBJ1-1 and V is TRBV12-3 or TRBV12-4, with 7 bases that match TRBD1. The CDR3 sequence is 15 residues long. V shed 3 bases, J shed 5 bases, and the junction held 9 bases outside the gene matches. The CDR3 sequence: CASSFSHRGGTEAFF. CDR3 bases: TGTGCCAGCAGTTTTAGTCACAGGGGAGGGACTGAAGCTTTCTTT.

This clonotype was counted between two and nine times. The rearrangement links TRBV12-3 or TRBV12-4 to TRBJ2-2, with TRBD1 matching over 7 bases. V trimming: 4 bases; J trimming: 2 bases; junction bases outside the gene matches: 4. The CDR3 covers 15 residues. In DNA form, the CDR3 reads TGTGCCAGCAGTTCGGGACAGATAAACACCGGGGAGCTGTTTTTT. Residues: CASSSGQINTGELFF.

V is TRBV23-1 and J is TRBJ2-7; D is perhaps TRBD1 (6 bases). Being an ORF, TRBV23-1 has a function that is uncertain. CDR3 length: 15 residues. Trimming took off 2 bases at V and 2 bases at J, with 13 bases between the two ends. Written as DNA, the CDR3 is TGCGCCAGCAGTCAACGATACAGGGCAGCCTACGAGCAGTACTTC. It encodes CASSQRYRAAYEQYF.

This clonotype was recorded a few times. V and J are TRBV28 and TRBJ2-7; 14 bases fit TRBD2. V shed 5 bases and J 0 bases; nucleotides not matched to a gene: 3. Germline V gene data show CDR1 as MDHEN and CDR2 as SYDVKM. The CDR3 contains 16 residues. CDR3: CASSGGTSGSSYEQYF. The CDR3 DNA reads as TGTGCCAGCAGTGGCGGGACTAGCGGGAGCTCCTACGAGCAGTACTTC.

CDR3 DNA: TGTGCCAGCGGAGATAGCGGGGAGACAGATACGCAGTATTTT. The encoded protein is CASGDSGETDTQYF. The V call is TRBV2, the J call TRBJ2-3; 8 positions agree with TRBD2. Per germline, CDR1 SNHLY and CDR2 FYNNEI. The CDR3 length is 14 residues. Trimming removed 8 bases from V and 3 bases from J; junction bases left unmatched: 7.

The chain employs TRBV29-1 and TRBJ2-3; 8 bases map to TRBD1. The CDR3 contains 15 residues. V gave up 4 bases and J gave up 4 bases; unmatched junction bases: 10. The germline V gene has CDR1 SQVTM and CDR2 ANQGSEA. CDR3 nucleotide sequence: TGCAGCGTTGGTTCTGGACAGGGTGTTGCAGATACGCAGTATTTT. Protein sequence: CSVGSGQGVADTQYF.

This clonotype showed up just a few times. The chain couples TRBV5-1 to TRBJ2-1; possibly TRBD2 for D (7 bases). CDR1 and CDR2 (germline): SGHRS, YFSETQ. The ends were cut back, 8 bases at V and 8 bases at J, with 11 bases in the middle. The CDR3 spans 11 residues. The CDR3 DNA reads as TGCGCCAGTACCGGGGGGCATGAGCAGTTCTTC. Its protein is CASTGGHEQFF.

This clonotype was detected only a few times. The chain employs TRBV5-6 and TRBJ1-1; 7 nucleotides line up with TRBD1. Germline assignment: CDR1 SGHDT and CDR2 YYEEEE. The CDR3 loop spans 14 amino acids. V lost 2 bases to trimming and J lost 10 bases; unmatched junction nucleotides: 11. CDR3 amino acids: CASSLQGWMVGAFF. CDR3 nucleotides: TGTGCCAGCAGCTTACAGGGGTGGATGGTTGGAGCTTTCTTT.

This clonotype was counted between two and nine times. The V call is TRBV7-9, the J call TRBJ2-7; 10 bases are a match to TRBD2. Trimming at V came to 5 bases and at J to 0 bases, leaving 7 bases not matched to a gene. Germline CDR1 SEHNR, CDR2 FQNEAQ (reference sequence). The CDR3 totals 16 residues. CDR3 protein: CASSTTSSGSSYEQYF. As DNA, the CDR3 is TGTGCCAGCAGCACGACCTCTAGCGGGAGCTCCTACGAGCAGTACTTC.

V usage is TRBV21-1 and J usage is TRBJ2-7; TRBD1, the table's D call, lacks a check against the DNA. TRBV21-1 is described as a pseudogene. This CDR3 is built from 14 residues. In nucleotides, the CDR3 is TGTGCCAGCAGCAAAGCGGCGACAGACTACGAGCAGTACTTC. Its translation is CASSKAATDYEQYF.

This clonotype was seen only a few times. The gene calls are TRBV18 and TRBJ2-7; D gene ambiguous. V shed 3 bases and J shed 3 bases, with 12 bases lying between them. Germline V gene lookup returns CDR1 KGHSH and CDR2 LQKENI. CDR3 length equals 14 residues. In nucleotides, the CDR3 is TGTGCCAGCTCACCCCCGACCATGAGCTACGAGCAGTACTTC. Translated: CASSPPTMSYEQYF. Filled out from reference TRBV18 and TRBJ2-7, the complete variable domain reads NAGVMQNPRHLVRRRGQEARLRCSPMKGHSHVYWYRQLPEEGLKFMVYLQKENIIDESGMPKERFSAEFPKEGPSILRIQQVVRGDSAAYFCASSPPTMSYEQYFGPGTRLTVT.

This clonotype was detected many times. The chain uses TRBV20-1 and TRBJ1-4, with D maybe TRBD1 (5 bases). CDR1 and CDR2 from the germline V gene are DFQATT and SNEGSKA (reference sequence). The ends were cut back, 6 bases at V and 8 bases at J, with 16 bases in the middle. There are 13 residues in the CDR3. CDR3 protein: CSAKAGGVEKLFF. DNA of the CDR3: TGCAGTGCCAAAGCCGGGGGTGTCGAAAAACTGTTTTTT.

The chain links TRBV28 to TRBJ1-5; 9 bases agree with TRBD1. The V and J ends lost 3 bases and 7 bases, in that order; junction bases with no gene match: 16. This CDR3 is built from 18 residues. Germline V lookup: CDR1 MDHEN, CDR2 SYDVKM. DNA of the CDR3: TGTGCCAGCAGTTTTCCCCCGGGACAGGGTTCGTCTCTCCAGCCCCAGCATTTT. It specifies CASSFPPGQGSSLQPQHF.